The 29 T cell receptor beta chains below all came from one sample that was sequenced in a study of blood T cell repertoires in COVID-19. TCRdb keeps only in-frame clones here, not all; method: immunoSEQ multiplex PCR. The sample has roughly 400,000 clones; around 87% are singletons. Sample: PBMCs or T cells enriched from blood (not recorded which). The origin of the receptors is a woman aged 45-65 years who had recovered from COVID-19.

The genes are TRBV7-9 and TRBJ2-3; D gene unclear. Germline assignment: CDR1 SEHNR and CDR2 FQNEAQ (reference sequence). The germline V and J ends were trimmed by 3 bases and 2 bases, with 21 bases remaining between them. CDR3 length: 18 amino acids. This CDR3 reads CASSFNPWFSGSTDTQYF. Written as DNA, the CDR3 is TGTGCCAGCAGCTTCAACCCTTGGTTTAGTGGTTCCACAGATACGCAGTATTTT.

The CDR3 nucleotides read TGTGCCAGCAGCGTAGCTTACAGAAACTATGGCTACACCTTC. Translated: CASSVAYRNYGYTF. The chain links TRBV9 to TRBJ1-2; D gene uncertain. V lost 0 bases, J lost 2 bases, and 8 bases lay in between. Germline CDR1 is SGDLS and CDR2 is YYNGEE. The CDR3 totals 14 residues.

The genes are TRBV11-3 and TRBJ1-1, with a tentative D call TRBD1 (5 bases). Germline V CDR1 and CDR2: SGHNT, YENEEA. CDR3 length: 13 amino acids. Trimming cost V 3 bases and J 0 bases, with 5 bases left between them. The DNA for the CDR3 is TGTGCCAGCAGCTTGACAGTGAACACTGAAGCTTTCTTT. Protein: CASSLTVNTEAFF. The variable domain in full, completed from reference TRBV11-3 and TRBJ1-1, reads EAGVVQSPRYKIIEKKQPVAFWCNPISGHNTLYWYLQNLGQGPELLIRYENEEAVDDSQLPKDRFSAERLKGVDSTLKIQPAELGDSAVYLCASSLTVNTEAFFGQGTRLTVV.

The count of this clone is one. This chain links TRBV14 with TRBJ1-2, with TRBD1 as a possible D gene (5 bases). The ends were cut back, 8 bases at V and 7 bases at J, with 8 bases in the middle. Germline values: CDR1 SGHDN, CDR2 FVKESK. The CDR3 is made up of 10 amino acids. CDR3 amino acids: CASWGGGYTF. For the CDR3, the DNA is TGTGCCAGCTGGGGGGGTGGCTACACCTTC. Based on the CDR3 plus reference TRBV14 and TRBJ1-2, the full variable domain is EAGVTQFPSHSVIEKGQTVTLRCDPISGHDNLYWYRRVMGKEIKFLLHFVKESKQDESGMPNNRFLAERTGGTYSTLKVQPAELEDSGVYFCASWGGGYTFGSGTRLTVV.

The CDR3 DNA reads TGTGCCAGCAGTGATGGCAGGAACACTGAAGCTTTCTTT. The encoded protein is CASSDGRNTEAFF. The chain carries TRBV2 and TRBJ1-1; D unclear. The CDR3 has 13 residues. The germline V gene has CDR1 SNHLY and CDR2 FYNNEI. Trimming cost V 3 bases and J 1 base, with 6 bases left between them.

The chain couples TRBV28 to TRBJ1-5; D ambiguous. V was shortened by 7 bases and J by 7 bases, with 14 bases between the two germline ends. The germline V gene encodes CDR1 MDHEN and CDR2 SYDVKM. The CDR3 totals 13 residues. The CDR3 loop reads CASTETRGQPQHF. CDR3 sequence (DNA): TGTGCCAGCACCGAGACGAGAGGACAGCCCCAGCATTTT. Full variable domain (remainder filled in from reference TRBV28 and TRBJ1-5): DVKVTQSSRYLVKRTGEKVFLECVQDMDHENMFWYRQDPGLGLRLIYFSYDVKMKEKGDIPEGYSVSREKKERFSLILESASTNQTSMYLCASTETRGQPQHFGDGTRLSIL.

The rearrangement joins TRBV29-1 to TRBJ2-4; 7 nucleotides line up with TRBD1. Germline V CDR1 and CDR2: SQVTM, ANQGSEA. V shed 2 bases and J 9 bases; nucleotides not matched to a gene: 10. The CDR3 loop spans 14 amino acids. CDR3 bases: TGCAGCGTTGAAACAGGGACAGCCGCCGTCATTCAGTACTTC. As protein: CSVETGTAAVIQYF.

The chain carries TRBV5-1 and TRBJ1-1; TRBD1 aligns across 12 bases. CDR1 SGHRS and CDR2 YFSETQ come from the germline V gene. V lost 2 bases and J lost 5; bases outside the gene matches: 7. This CDR3 contains 16 residues. CDR3 protein: CASSFGTGGMGTEAFF. The DNA for the CDR3 is TGCGCCAGCAGCTTCGGGACAGGGGGCATGGGGACTGAAGCTTTCTTT.

This chain links TRBV29-1 with TRBJ2-2; maybe TRBD2 (5 bases). The CDR3 contains 13 residues. CDR1 is SQVTM and CDR2 is ANQGSEA in the germline V gene. Trimming took 2 bases from V and 3 from J, leaving 7 bases between them. The CDR3 nucleotides read TGCAGCGTTGAAATGCGGGACACCGGGGAGCTGTTTTTT. It specifies CSVEMRDTGELFF.

This clone was counted once. V usage is TRBV3-1 (or the pseudogene TRBV3-2) and J usage is TRBJ2-4; the match to TRBD2 covers 9 bases. V shed 1 base and J 7 bases; nucleotides not matched to a gene: 5. The CDR3 covers 15 residues. The germline gives CDR1 LGHDT, CDR2 YNNKEL (reference sequence). The CDR3 is CASSQAGTSTNIQYF. Here the CDR3 DNA reads TGTGCCAGCAGCCAAGCCGGGACTAGCACGAACATTCAGTACTTC.

Details on this clone: Other DNA sequences in the sample encode the same CDR3. The J gene is TRBJ1-3, the V gene TRBV3-1 (or the pseudogene TRBV3-2), with TRBD1 matching 8 bases. Germline CDR1 reads LGHDT; CDR2 reads YNNKEL (reference sequence). The V and J ends lost 3 bases and 0 bases, in that order; junction bases with no gene match: 4. The CDR3 sequence is 16 residues long. Here the CDR3 DNA reads TGTGCCAGCAGCCAGCCGACAGGGGTCTCTGGAAACACCATATATTTT. Translating gives CASSQPTGVSGNTIYF.

The chain couples TRBV7-9 to TRBJ1-2; D not resolved. This CDR3 has 13 amino acids. Germline values: CDR1 SEHNR, CDR2 FQNEAQ (reference sequence). Trimming pared 9 bases from V and 1 base from J, leaving 12 bases between. The CDR3 spells CARSHRLNYGYTF. CDR3 coding DNA: TGTGCCAGATCACACCGACTTAACTATGGCTACACCTTC.

The V gene is TRBV20-1, the J gene TRBJ1-5; no reliable D call. The CDR3 spans 14 residues. CDR1 is DFQATT, CDR2 SNEGSKA, per germline (reference sequence). V was clipped by 3 bases and J by 1 base, with 10 bases between them. Written as DNA, the CDR3 is TGCAGTGCTAGTATGGGCCAGAGCAATCAGCCCCAGCATTTT. This gives the protein CSASMGQSNQPQHF.

This clone has only a few counts. This sequence joins TRBV30 and TRBJ1-4; 7 positions match TRBD1. The CDR3 contains 14 residues. In germline, CDR1 is GTSNPN, CDR2 SVGIG (reference sequence). V shed 3 bases and J 7 bases; nucleotides not matched to a gene: 8. This chain's CDR3 is CAWRETGRPEKLFF. Here the CDR3 DNA reads TGTGCCTGGAGGGAGACAGGGAGGCCTGAAAAACTGTTTTTT.

The chain carries TRBV9 and TRBJ2-3; TRBD2 aligns across 9 bases. CDR3 length: 16 amino acids. CDR1 is SGDLS and CDR2 is YYNGEE in the germline V gene. V dropped 4 bases and J dropped 2; count of bases not matched to a gene: 8. The CDR3, as DNA: TGTGCCAGCAGCCTGCGGGGGGGGAGAGACACAGATACGCAGTATTTT. Protein sequence: CASSLRGGRDTDTQYF.

The V call is TRBV7-9, the J call TRBJ1-4; maybe TRBD1 (6 bases). In germline, CDR1 is SEHNR, CDR2 FQNEAQ (reference sequence). The CDR3 runs 16 residues. The V end lost 0 bases, the J end lost 5 bases, and 13 bases lay between the germline ends. CDR3 protein: CASSLASSGVNEKLFF. Here the CDR3 DNA reads TGTGCCAGCAGCTTAGCTAGTTCAGGGGTGAATGAAAAACTGTTTTTT.

V is TRBV2 and J is TRBJ2-1; 9 positions agree with TRBD1. CDR3 length: 13 residues. The V and J ends lost 10 bases and 7 bases, in that order; junction bases with no gene match: 8. Germline CDR1 and CDR2: SNHLY and FYNNEI. CDR3 coding DNA: TGTGCCACCACAGGGGGCGACGTTAATGAGCAGTTCTTC. Encoded protein: CATTGGDVNEQFF.

This chain links TRBV18 with TRBJ2-5; D call uncertain. Trimming took off 2 bases at V and 5 bases at J, with 6 bases between the two ends. This CDR3 contains 12 residues. Germline V lookup: CDR1 KGHSH, CDR2 LQKENI. The CDR3 region has the DNA TGTGCCAGCTCACCAATCAGGGAGACCCAGTACTTC. It specifies CASSPIRETQYF.

The J gene is TRBJ2-1, the V gene TRBV3-1 (or the pseudogene TRBV3-2); D gene unclear. The V end was cut by 4 bases, the J end by 4 bases, with 8 bases between. The length of the CDR3 is 13 residues. Germline-derived CDR1 and CDR2 are LGHDT and YNNKEL (reference sequence). CDR3 sequence reads: CASSPRRYNEQFF. The CDR3 DNA reads as TGTGCCAGCAGCCCACGGAGATACAATGAGCAGTTCTTC.

V and J are TRBV7-9 and TRBJ1-2; D gene uncertain. V was trimmed by 5 bases and J by 4 bases, leaving 11 bases between them. CDR3 length equals 13 residues. Germline assignment: CDR1 SEHNR and CDR2 FQNEAQ (reference sequence). The chain's CDR3 is CASSDLDFYGYTF. Here the CDR3 DNA reads TGTGCCAGCAGCGACCTAGACTTCTATGGCTACACCTTC.

In its sample, this clone was seen a few times. V and J are TRBV19 and TRBJ2-7, with TRBD1 as a possible D gene (6 bases). V shed 4 bases and J shed 0 bases, with 13 bases lying between them. The CDR3 spans 15 residues. Per the germline V gene, CDR1 is LNHDA and CDR2 is SQIVND (reference sequence). CDR3 protein: CASSTSGQGSYEQYF. The CDR3 nucleotides are TGTGCCAGTAGTACCTCGGGACAAGGCTCCTACGAGCAGTACTTC.

This chain links TRBV19 with TRBJ2-3; a possible D gene is TRBD1 (6 bases). V was clipped by 2 bases and J by 7 bases, with 16 bases between them. This CDR3 spans 15 amino acids. Germline CDR1 is LNHDA and CDR2 is SQIVND (reference sequence). The CDR3, as DNA: TGTGCCAGTAGTATATTTGGGGACACCGTGTATACGCAGTATTTT. Its translation: CASSIFGDTVYTQYF.

The chain has TRBV11-2 and TRBJ2-1; TRBD2 matches 10 bases. CDR1 SGHAT and CDR2 FQNNGV come from the germline V gene. J was trimmed by 4 bases and V by 5 bases; bases with no gene match: 5. CDR3 size: 15 residues. CDR3 nucleotide sequence: TGTGCCAGCAGCCAAGATAGCGGGGGGTACAATGAGCAGTTCTTC. As protein: CASSQDSGGYNEQFF.

In regard to this clone: This same CDR3 is encoded by further DNA sequences in the sample. V gene TRBV3-1 (or the pseudogene TRBV3-2) combines with J gene TRBJ1-1; D gene uncertain. CDR3 length: 14 residues. The ends were cut back, 1 base at V and 1 base at J, with 7 bases in the middle. The germline CDR1 and CDR2 sequences are LGHDT and YNNKEL (reference sequence). CDR3 nucleotides: TGTGCCAGCAGCCAAGTAGAGGGGAACACTGAAGCTTTCTTT. This translates into CASSQVEGNTEAFF.

Regarding this clone: Other DNA variants within this sample encode the same CDR3. V and J are TRBV7-9 and TRBJ1-2, with 7 bases aligning to TRBD1. V was clipped by 5 bases and J by 6 bases; unmatched bases: 6. The CDR3 extends over 13 amino acids. Germline V gives CDR1 SEHNR, CDR2 FQNEAQ (reference sequence). In nucleotides, the CDR3 is TGTGCCAGCAGCCCGAGAACAGGGGATGGCTACACCTTC. This codes for CASSPRTGDGYTF.

This rearrangement joins TRBV7-8 to TRBJ1-5; the match to TRBD1 covers 7 bases. J was trimmed by 4 bases and V by 5 bases; bases with no gene match: 5. The CDR3 extends over 14 amino acids. Germline V lookup: CDR1 SGHVS, CDR2 FQNEAQ. In nucleotides, the CDR3 is TGTGCCAGCAGCCCTGGACAGGTTAATCAGCCCCAGCATTTT. Its translation is CASSPGQVNQPQHF.

The chain combines TRBV4-1 with TRBJ2-1, with TRBD2 matching over 11 bases. This CDR3 comprises 16 residues. Germline V CDR1 and CDR2: MGHRA, YSYEKL. V lost 2 bases, J lost 5 bases, and 5 bases stayed unmatched. CDR3 DNA: TGCGCCAGCAGCCAAAGAGCTAGCGGGGGGAACAATGAGCAGTTCTTC. It yields the protein CASSQRASGGNNEQFF.

On this clone: A read error may account for a junction end that differs from germline. The chain couples TRBV5-8 to TRBJ2-7; D is perhaps TRBD1 (6 bases). The germline V gene encodes CDR1 SGHTS and CDR2 YDEGEE. The CDR3 loop spans 15 amino acids. CDR3: CASSLPSRGHSLTKF. DNA for the CDR3: TGTGCCAGCAGCTTGCCCTCTCGGGGACACAGCCTAACAAAATTC.

This clone was observed a single time. This chain connects TRBV3-1 (or the pseudogene TRBV3-2) to TRBJ2-2, with 10 bases that match TRBD2. From germline, CDR1 is LGHDT and CDR2 YNNKEL (reference sequence). V gave up 1 base and J gave up 2 bases; unmatched junction bases: 7. The CDR3 has 18 amino acids. The CDR3 nucleotides read TGTGCCAGCAGCCAAGGACTAGCGGGCTTTACAAACACCGGGGAGCTGTTTTTT. Its protein product is CASSQGLAGFTNTGELFF.